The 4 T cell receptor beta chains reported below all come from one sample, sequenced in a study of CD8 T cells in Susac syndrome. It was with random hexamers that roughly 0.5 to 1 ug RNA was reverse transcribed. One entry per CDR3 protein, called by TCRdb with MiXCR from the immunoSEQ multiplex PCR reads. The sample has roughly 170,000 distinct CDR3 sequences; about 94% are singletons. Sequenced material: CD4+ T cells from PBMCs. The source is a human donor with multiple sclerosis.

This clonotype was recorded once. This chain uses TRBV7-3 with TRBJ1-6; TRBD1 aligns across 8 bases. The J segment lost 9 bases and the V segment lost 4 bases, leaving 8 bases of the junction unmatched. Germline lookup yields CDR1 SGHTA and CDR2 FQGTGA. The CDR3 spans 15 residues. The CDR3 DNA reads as TGTGCCAGCAGCTCTTCGACAGGGGTGGGTTCACCCCTCCACTTT. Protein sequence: CASSSSTGVGSPLHF.

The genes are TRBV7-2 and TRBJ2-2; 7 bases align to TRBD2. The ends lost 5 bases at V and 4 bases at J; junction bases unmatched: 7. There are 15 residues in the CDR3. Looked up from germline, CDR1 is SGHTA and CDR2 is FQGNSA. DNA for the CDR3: TGTGCCAGCAGCCTGGTTTGGGGGGGCACCGGGGAGCTGTTTTTT. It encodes CASSLVWGGTGELFF.

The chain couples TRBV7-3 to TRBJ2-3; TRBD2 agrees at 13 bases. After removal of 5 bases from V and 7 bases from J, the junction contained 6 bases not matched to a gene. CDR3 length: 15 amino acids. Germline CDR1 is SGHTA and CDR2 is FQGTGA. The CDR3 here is CASSRTSGSSHTQYF. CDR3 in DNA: TGTGCCAGCAGCAGGACTAGCGGGAGTTCACATACGCAGTATTTT.

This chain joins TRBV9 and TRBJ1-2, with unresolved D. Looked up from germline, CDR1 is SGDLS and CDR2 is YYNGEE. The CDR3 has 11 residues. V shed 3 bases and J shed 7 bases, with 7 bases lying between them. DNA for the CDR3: TGTGCCAGCAGCGCTAAGGGTGGCTACACCTTC. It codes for CASSAKGGYTF.